The rows below give T cell receptor beta chains drawn from one sample of a study of blood T cell repertoires in COVID-19. This table comes from immunoSEQ multiplex PCR, and its TCRdb copy is limited to in-frame clones, with some not included. The data show 100,000 or so clones, with about 85% seen just once and 2% to 2.5% held by the top ten. Sequencing used peripheral blood. Receptor source: a man aged 45-60 years with active COVID-19. CDR3s include the opening cysteine and the closing phenylalanine or tryptophan. Each record gives: clone size, D gene, V gene, CDR3 length, J gene, CDR3 protein, CDR3 DNA. D genes are given only for firm matches. Rows give clone size only sometimes, using once, few, many, or a class for an expanded clone.

clone_size: .
d_call: .
v_call: TRBV4-1
cdr3_length: 11
j_call: TRBJ2-4
cdr3_aa: CASSERGNQYF
cdr3_nt: TGCGCCAGCAGCGAACGGGGGAATCAGTACTTC

clone_size: few
d_call: .
v_call: TRBV10-3
cdr3_length: 13
j_call: TRBJ1-6
cdr3_aa: CAISDLYNSPLHF
cdr3_nt: TGTGCCATCAGTGACCTGTATAATTCACCCCTCCACTTT

clone_size: .
d_call: .
v_call: TRBV5-4
cdr3_length: 14
j_call: TRBJ2-7
cdr3_aa: CASSLSSDSYEQYF
cdr3_nt: TGTGCCAGCAGCTTGTCATCAGACTCCTACGAGCAGTACTTC

clone_size: .
d_call: .
v_call: TRBV5-8
cdr3_length: 14
j_call: TRBJ2-7
cdr3_aa: CASSLRLAPYEQYF
cdr3_nt: TGTGCCAGCAGCTTACGACTGGCACCCTACGAGCAGTACTTC

clone_size: .
d_call: TRBD1
v_call: TRBV18
cdr3_length: 16
j_call: TRBJ1-2
cdr3_aa: CASSPRQGETNYGYTF
cdr3_nt: TGTGCCAGCTCACCACGACAGGGGGAGACTAACTATGGCTACACCTTC

clone_size: .
d_call: .
v_call: TRBV3-1/TRBV3-2
cdr3_length: 15
j_call: TRBJ1-1
cdr3_aa: CASSPFRLGNTEAFF
cdr3_nt: TGTGCCAGCAGCCCTTTTCGACTAGGGAACACTGAAGCTTTCTTT

clone_size: .
d_call: .
v_call: TRBV14
cdr3_length: 13
j_call: TRBJ1-1
cdr3_aa: CASSRDGNTEAFF
cdr3_nt: TGTGCCAGCAGCCGAGACGGGAACACTGAAGCTTTCTTT

clone_size: .
d_call: .
v_call: TRBV12-3/TRBV12-4
cdr3_length: 12
j_call: TRBJ2-3
cdr3_aa: CASRITQGTQYF
cdr3_nt: TGTGCCAGCAGGATCACCCAGGGTACGCAGTATTTT

clone_size: .
d_call: TRBD1
v_call: TRBV4-2
cdr3_length: 17
j_call: TRBJ2-3
cdr3_aa: CASSPNAGTGIGDTQYF
cdr3_nt: TGTGCCAGCAGCCCAAATGCCGGGACAGGAATTGGGGATACGCAGTATTTT

clone_size: .
d_call: TRBD1
v_call: TRBV12-5
cdr3_length: 17
j_call: TRBJ2-7
cdr3_aa: CASGLYRGRTNPYEQYF
cdr3_nt: TGTGCTAGTGGTTTGTACAGGGGACGAACCAACCCCTACGAGCAGTACTTC

clone_size: .
d_call: .
v_call: TRBV4-3
cdr3_length: 15
j_call: TRBJ1-3
cdr3_aa: CASSQDLRYGNTIYF
cdr3_nt: TGCGCCAGCAGCCAAGATCTGAGGTATGGAAACACCATATATTTT

clone_size: .
d_call: .
v_call: TRBV2
cdr3_length: 16
j_call: TRBJ2-7
cdr3_aa: CASSDPPGGAQYEQYF
cdr3_nt: TGTGCCAGCAGTGACCCGCCTGGGGGGGCCCAATACGAGCAGTACTTC

clone_size: once
d_call: TRBD2
v_call: TRBV5-1
cdr3_length: 20
j_call: TRBJ2-3
cdr3_aa: CASSFVISMRGLPSTDTQYF
cdr3_nt: TGCGCCAGCAGCTTCGTGATTTCCATGCGGGGGTTACCTAGCACAGATACGCAGTATTTT

clone_size: .
d_call: .
v_call: TRBV10-3
cdr3_length: 11
j_call: TRBJ1-3
cdr3_aa: CAVFSGNTIYF
cdr3_nt: TGTGCCGTCTTCTCTGGAAACACCATATATTTT

clone_size: .
d_call: .
v_call: TRBV6-5
cdr3_length: 13
j_call: TRBJ1-1
cdr3_aa: CASSYSRNTEAFF
cdr3_nt: TGTGCCAGCAGTTACTCGCGGAACACTGAAGCTTTCTTT

clone_size: .
d_call: TRBD1
v_call: TRBV5-1
cdr3_length: 14
j_call: TRBJ2-2
cdr3_aa: CASSPGGQSGELFF
cdr3_nt: TGCGCCAGCAGCCCAGGGGGCCAAAGCGGGGAGCTGTTTTTT

clone_size: .
d_call: .
v_call: TRBV30
cdr3_length: 16
j_call: TRBJ1-2
cdr3_aa: CAWTLSLGRPNYGYTF
cdr3_nt: TGTGCCTGGACGCTCTCTCTGGGCCGGCCGAACTATGGCTACACCTTC

clone_size: few
d_call: .
v_call: TRBV9
cdr3_length: 14
j_call: TRBJ1-5
cdr3_aa: CASSVGVGDQPQHF
cdr3_nt: TGTGCCAGCAGCGTTGGGGTAGGGGATCAGCCCCAGCATTTT

clone_size: .
d_call: TRBD1
v_call: TRBV9
cdr3_length: 16
j_call: TRBJ1-3
cdr3_aa: CASSGGGTGRGNTIYF
cdr3_nt: TGTGCCAGCAGCGGAGGGGGGACAGGGCGTGGAAACACCATATATTTT

clone_size: .
d_call: TRBD1
v_call: TRBV6-2/TRBV6-3
cdr3_length: 14
j_call: TRBJ2-7
cdr3_aa: CASSYGTGAYEQYF
cdr3_nt: TGTGCCAGCAGTTACGGGACAGGGGCCTACGAGCAGTACTTC

clone_size: .
d_call: .
v_call: TRBV18
cdr3_length: 12
j_call: TRBJ1-2
cdr3_aa: CASSQLNYGYTF
cdr3_nt: TGTGCCAGCTCGCAACTTAACTATGGCTACACCTTC

clone_size: .
d_call: .
v_call: TRBV5-1
cdr3_length: 13
j_call: TRBJ1-1
cdr3_aa: CASSTFEGTEAFF
cdr3_nt: TGCGCCAGCAGTACCTTTGAGGGCACTGAAGCTTTCTTT

clone_size: .
d_call: .
v_call: TRBV11-1
cdr3_length: 16
j_call: TRBJ2-3
cdr3_aa: CASSLGRGALADTQYF
cdr3_nt: TGTGCCAGCAGCTTAGGTCGGGGGGCCCTAGCAGATACGCAGTATTTT

clone_size: .
d_call: .
v_call: TRBV4-3
cdr3_length: 16
j_call: TRBJ1-1
cdr3_aa: CASSQVHTTTNTEAFF
cdr3_nt: TGCGCCAGCAGCCAAGTCCATACAACCACAAACACTGAAGCTTTCTTT

clone_size: once
d_call: .
v_call: TRBV10-3
cdr3_length: 14
j_call: TRBJ1-1
cdr3_aa: CAILPTGENTEAFF
cdr3_nt: TGTGCCATACTCCCCACAGGAGAGAACACTGAAGCTTTCTTT

clone_size: .
d_call: .
v_call: TRBV3-1/TRBV3-2
cdr3_length: 16
j_call: TRBJ2-2
cdr3_aa: CASSQQGGLWTGELFF
cdr3_nt: TGTGCCAGCAGCCAACAAGGCGGACTTTGGACCGGGGAGCTGTTTTTT

clone_size: .
d_call: .
v_call: TRBV18
cdr3_length: 17
j_call: TRBJ1-4
cdr3_aa: CASSPPLRGNSREKLFF
cdr3_nt: TGTGCCAGCTCACCACCCCTCCGGGGGAATTCGAGGGAAAAACTGTTTTTT

clone_size: .
d_call: TRBD1
v_call: TRBV7-8
cdr3_length: 17
j_call: TRBJ2-6
cdr3_aa: CASSFGTGISGANVLTF
cdr3_nt: TGTGCCAGCAGCTTCGGGACAGGGATCTCTGGGGCCAACGTCCTGACTTTC